This TCR beta chain came from a study of cytomegalovirus exposure and HLA in healthy donors. The CDR3 covers 16 residues. Per germline, CDR1 GTSNPN and CDR2 SVGIG (reference sequence). Trimming removed 3 bases at V and 3 bases at J, with 15 bases between. The PCR ran on 60 Vbeta and 13 Jbeta primers. Measured with immunoSEQ multiplex PCR; TCRdb has only the in-frame clones, and not every one. The table has about 150,000 clones, approximately 85% seen once. Sequencing input: PBMCs. This sequence joins TRBV30 and TRBJ2-6, with D perhaps TRBD1 (6 bases). This TCR was sampled from a woman younger than 30 in good health and CMV-seronegative. The CDR3: CAWSRSGAGGANVLTF. The CDR3, as DNA: TGTGCCTGGAGCCGGTCAGGGGCAGGTGGGGCCAACGTCCTGACTTTC.